Each of the 22 T cell receptor beta chains below was sequenced from the same sample in a study of blood T cell repertoires in COVID-19. Using immunoSEQ multiplex PCR, the repertoire was profiled, and TCRdb retains in-frame clones only, with some absent. The sample records some 110,000 clones, about 89% being singletons. The sequenced sample was peripheral blood. These receptors came from a man between 50 and 59 years old with acute or convalescent COVID-19.

The chain recombines TRBV28 with TRBJ1-5; a weak D match, TRBD1 (5 bases). V was cut by 6 bases and J by 4 bases, with 13 bases left in between. This CDR3 spans 14 amino acids. The V gene's germline CDR1 is MDHEN and CDR2 SYDVKM. The CDR3 region is CASRRYGGNQPQHF. The CDR3 DNA follows: TGTGCCAGCAGAAGGTACGGGGGTAATCAGCCCCAGCATTTT.

V gene TRBV4-1 combines with J gene TRBJ1-4, with a tentative D call TRBD1 (5 bases). The CDR3 has 13 residues. Per the germline V gene, CDR1 is MGHRA and CDR2 is YSYEKL. Trimming pared 1 base from V and 11 bases from J, leaving 11 bases between. CDR3 amino acids: CASSQVSGEKLFF. The CDR3 region has the DNA TGCGCCAGCAGCCAAGTCTCGGGGGAGAAACTGTTTTTT.

The V call is TRBV7-8, the J call TRBJ1-5; 10 nucleotides match TRBD1. Germline-derived CDR1 and CDR2 are SGHVS and FQNEAQ. The CDR3 length is 15 residues. V shed 5 bases and J 7 bases; nucleotides not matched to a gene: 8. CDR3 in amino acids: CASSPARDRGQPQHF. The CDR3 DNA reads as TGTGCCAGCAGCCCCGCCCGGGACAGGGGACAGCCCCAGCATTTT.

The rearrangement joins TRBV21-1 to TRBJ2-1; TRBD1 is taken as the D call from the table, unchecked against the DNA. TRBV21-1 is noted as a pseudogene. This CDR3 has 23 amino acids. CDR3 DNA: TGTGCCAGCAGCAAAGCCTCTAGCAACAGGGGCGCCCTAAAAGAGGGGATTTACAATGAGCAGTTCTTC. Amino acids: CASSKASSNRGALKEGIYNEQFF.

This sequence joins TRBV19 and TRBJ1-1; TRBD1 matches 9 bases. Germline trimming cut 5 bases from V and 5 bases from J; bases unmatched to any gene: 6. The length of the CDR3 is 14 residues. Germline V gene lookup returns CDR1 LNHDA and CDR2 SQIVND (reference sequence). CDR3 sequence: CASSHRGQGTEAFF. The DNA for the CDR3 is TGTGCCAGTAGTCACAGGGGGCAGGGTACTGAAGCTTTCTTT.

The chain has TRBV5-1 and TRBJ2-1, with 9 bases aligning to TRBD2. Germline V gene sequence: CDR1 SGHRS, CDR2 YFSETQ. V was pared by 3 bases and J by 3 bases, with 10 bases of the junction left unmatched. This CDR3 contains 17 residues. CDR3 loop: CASSSAGGIRDYNEQFF. The CDR3 DNA is TGCGCCAGCAGCTCTGCGGGAGGGATAAGGGACTACAATGAGCAGTTCTTC.

The chain joins TRBV12-3 or TRBV12-4 to TRBJ1-5; D possibly corresponds to TRBD1 (5 bases). The CDR3 sequence is 12 residues long. V lost 6 bases and J 11 bases, leaving 14 bases between the germline ends. DNA of the CDR3: TGTGCCAGCAGATTAAGGACATCGACCCAGCATTTT. It yields the protein CASRLRTSTQHF.

The chain is built from TRBV5-1 and TRBJ2-7; TRBD2 is a possible D gene (6 bases). The CDR3 runs to 14 residues. The germline V gene encodes CDR1 SGHRS and CDR2 YFSETQ. Deletions cut 4 bases from V and 3 bases from J, with 14 bases between. The CDR3 coding sequence is TGCGCCAGCAGCCCGACGGGACTTAACTACGAGCAGTACTTC. It yields the protein CASSPTGLNYEQYF.

J is TRBJ2-2 and V is TRBV11-3; 8 positions match TRBD1. CDR3 length: 14 amino acids. Germline-derived CDR1 and CDR2 are SGHNT and YENEEA. V dropped 5 bases and J dropped 5; count of bases not matched to a gene: 4. Here the CDR3 DNA reads TGTGCCAGCAGCCCGACAGGGGAAACCGGGGAGCTGTTTTTT. Its translation: CASSPTGETGELFF.

The J gene is TRBJ1-5, the V gene TRBV7-7, with D possibly TRBD1 on 5 matching bases. Germline CDR1 SSHAT, CDR2 FNYEAQ (reference sequence). Trimming cost V 0 bases and J 4 bases, with 19 bases left between them. The CDR3 is made up of 18 amino acids. CDR3 DNA sequence: TGTGCCAGCAGCTTAGCACCCTGGGCGCAGGGTCATAATCAGCCCCAGCATTTT. This translates into CASSLAPWAQGHNQPQHF. The full variable domain, completed using reference TRBV7-7 and TRBJ1-5, is GAGVSQSPRYKVTKRGQDVTLRCDPISSHATLYWYQQALGQGPEFLTYFNYEAQPDKSGLPSDRFSAERPEGSISTLTIQRTEQRDSAMYRCASSLAPWAQGHNQPQHFGDGTRLSIL.

The chain has TRBV5-8 and TRBJ2-5; 10 bases are shared with TRBD2. CDR1 is SGHTS, CDR2 YDEGEE, per germline. V shed 0 bases, J shed 7 bases, and the junction held 9 bases outside the gene matches. The CDR3 loop spans 16 amino acids. The CDR3 here is CASSLAPSGSLGTQYF. The DNA for the CDR3 is TGTGCCAGCAGCTTGGCACCTAGCGGGAGTCTAGGGACCCAGTACTTC.

The gene calls are TRBV19 and TRBJ2-2; 11 bases fit TRBD1. V lost 4 bases and J lost 1; bases outside the gene matches: 11. The CDR3 is 19 amino acids. Germline CDR1 is LNHDA and CDR2 is SQIVND (reference sequence). This chain's CDR3 is CASSTGTGGGLGNTGELFF. In DNA form, the CDR3 reads TGTGCCAGTAGTACCGGGACAGGGGGTGGTCTGGGGAACACCGGGGAGCTGTTTTTT.

The chain recombines TRBV28 with TRBJ2-3, with 9 bases fitting TRBD1. V lost 7 bases, J lost 5 bases, and 7 bases stayed unmatched. Germline loops: CDR1 MDHEN, CDR2 SYDVKM. This CDR3 is 14 amino acids long. CDR3 nucleotides: TGTGCCAGCACCATGGGACAGGGCATAGATACGCAGTATTTT. It encodes CASTMGQGIDTQYF.

The chain combines TRBV29-1 with TRBJ2-7; 8 nucleotides line up with TRBD1. Unmatched junction bases numbered 6, after V lost 7 bases and J lost 1 base. This CDR3 is built from 13 residues. Per the germline V gene, CDR1 is SQVTM and CDR2 is ANQGSEA. In nucleotides, the CDR3 is TGCAGCGCCCATACAGGGGGATCCTACGAGCAGTACTTC. This sequence encodes CSAHTGGSYEQYF.

This clone was counted once. The chain recombines TRBV28 with TRBJ1-4; D remains unclear. The germline V and J ends were trimmed by 4 bases and 8 bases, with 20 bases remaining between them. CDR1 and CDR2 from the germline V gene are MDHEN and SYDVKM. The length of the CDR3 is 16 residues. For the CDR3, the DNA is TGTGCCAGCAGTTCCCCCCCGGGAGGCGGCGAGGAAAAACTGTTTTTT. The encoded protein is CASSSPPGGGEEKLFF.

This sequence joins TRBV15 and TRBJ2-5; D might be TRBD2 (5 bases). V was shortened by 0 bases and J by 4 bases, with 12 bases between the two germline ends. Germline values: CDR1 LNHNV, CDR2 YYDKDF (reference sequence). This CDR3 has 15 residues. The CDR3 nucleotides read TGTGCCACCAGCAGAGATCAAGGGAGTGTAGAGACCCAGTACTTC. This sequence encodes CATSRDQGSVETQYF.

This chain connects TRBV28 to TRBJ2-5; 7 nucleotides agree with TRBD2. CDR1 MDHEN and CDR2 SYDVKM come from the germline V gene. V was clipped by 6 bases and J by 2 bases; unmatched bases: 12. The CDR3 runs 16 residues. CDR3 sequence: CASSQRGSRAQETQYF. CDR3 coding DNA: TGTGCCAGCAGCCAGCGGGGTAGTCGGGCTCAAGAGACCCAGTACTTC.

This clone occurred many times. This sequence joins TRBV15 and TRBJ2-7; TRBD1 matches 10 bases. Looked up from germline, CDR1 is LNHNV and CDR2 is YYDKDF (reference sequence). Trimming at V came to 2 bases and at J to 3 bases, leaving 7 bases not matched to a gene. The CDR3 is made up of 16 amino acids. This chain's CDR3 is CATSRLPGQGSYEQYF. The CDR3 region has the DNA TGTGCCACCAGCAGATTACCGGGACAGGGGAGCTACGAGCAGTACTTC.

The chain joins TRBV6-5 to TRBJ1-1; weak D call: TRBD1 (5 bases). Between the trimmed V and J ends, which lost 5 bases and 6 bases, there was a span of 13 bases. This CDR3 spans 13 amino acids. The germline gives CDR1 MNHEY, CDR2 SVGAGI. DNA of the CDR3: TGTGCCAGCAGTCCTCAACGGGGGGCTGAAGCTTTCTTT. Translation: CASSPQRGAEAFF.

The chain uses TRBV15 and TRBJ2-5, with D possibly being TRBD1 (5 bases). The germline V gene encodes CDR1 LNHNV and CDR2 YYDKDF (reference sequence). The CDR3 spans 14 residues. V was clipped by 0 bases and J by 3 bases, with 8 bases between them. The CDR3 DNA follows: TGTGCCACCAGCAGAGATCTAGGGGAAGAGACCCAGTACTTC. Its protein is CATSRDLGEETQYF.

The gene calls are TRBV20-1 and TRBJ2-2, with 11 bases lining up with TRBD2. The CDR3 has 14 residues. Germline trimming cut 3 bases from V and 6 bases from J; bases unmatched to any gene: 3. Germline V gives CDR1 DFQATT, CDR2 SNEGSKA (reference sequence). The CDR3 sequence is CSASTSGSAGELFF. For the CDR3, the DNA is TGCAGTGCTAGTACTAGCGGGAGTGCCGGGGAGCTGTTTTTT.

This rearrangement joins TRBV5-4 to TRBJ2-7; 7 bases align to TRBD2. The CDR3 loop spans 15 amino acids. V gave up 1 base and J gave up 3 bases; unmatched junction bases: 7. CDR1 is SGHNT and CDR2 is YYREEE in the germline V gene (reference sequence). CDR3 residues: CASSLLAGVVYEQYF. The CDR3 region has the DNA TGTGCCAGCAGCTTGCTTGCGGGAGTGGTCTACGAGCAGTACTTC.